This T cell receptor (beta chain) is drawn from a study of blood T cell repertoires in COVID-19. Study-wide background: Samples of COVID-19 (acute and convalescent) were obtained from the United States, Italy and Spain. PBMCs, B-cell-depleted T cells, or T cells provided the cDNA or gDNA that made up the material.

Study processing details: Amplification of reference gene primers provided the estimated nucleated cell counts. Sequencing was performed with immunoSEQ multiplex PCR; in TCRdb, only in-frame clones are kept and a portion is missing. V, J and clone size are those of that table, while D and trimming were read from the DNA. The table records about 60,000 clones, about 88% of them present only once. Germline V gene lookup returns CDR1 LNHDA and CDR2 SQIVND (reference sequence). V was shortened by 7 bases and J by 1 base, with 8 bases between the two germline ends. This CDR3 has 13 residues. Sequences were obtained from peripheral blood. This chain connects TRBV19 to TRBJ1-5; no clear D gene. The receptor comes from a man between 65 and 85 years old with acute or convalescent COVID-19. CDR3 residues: CASTGLSNQPQHF. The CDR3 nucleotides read TGTGCCAGTACGGGGTTGAGCAATCAGCCCCAGCATTTT.